This is a list of T cell receptor beta chains from one sample in a study of T cell responses to AZD1222 COVID-19 vaccine. Sequencing used immunoSEQ multiplex PCR; TCRdb keeps in-frame clones, though not all of them. The profile shows some 130,000 clones, approximately 92% of them singletons. The sequences come from peripheral blood, collected 28 days after the second AZD1222 dose. Receptors were obtained from an adult who received the AZD1222 COVID-19 vaccine. The CDR3 runs from the conserved cysteine through the conserved F or W. The D gene is left open where the match is weak. The listing skips clone size in some rows; elsewhere it reads once, few, many or a size class.

CDR3nt: TGTGCCTGGAGTTCAGGGAACTACGAGCAGTACTTC
CDR3aa: CAWSSGNYEQYF
d_gene: .
abundance: .
v_gene: TRBV30
j_gene: TRBJ2-7

CDR3nt: TGCGCCAGCAGCGGCCCCGGCGGGTTATCACCCCTCCACTTT
CDR3aa: CASSGPGGLSPLHF
d_gene: .
abundance: once
v_gene: TRBV4-3
j_gene: TRBJ1-6

CDR3nt: TGTGCCAGCAGCCCCATGGCCAGCGGTAGCACAGATACGCAGTATTTT
CDR3aa: CASSPMASGSTDTQYF
d_gene: .
abundance: .
v_gene: TRBV4-2
j_gene: TRBJ2-3

CDR3nt: TGTGCCAGCAGGATGCCGGGACAGGGCAGCGTGGACGCTGAAGCTTTCTTT
CDR3aa: CASRMPGQGSVDAEAFF
d_gene: TRBD1
abundance: .
v_gene: TRBV5-5
j_gene: TRBJ1-1

CDR3nt: TGTGCCAGCAGTTCCGAGGTGGGGGGACAAGAGACCCAGTACTTC
CDR3aa: CASSSEVGGQETQYF
d_gene: .
abundance: .
v_gene: TRBV5-6
j_gene: TRBJ2-5

CDR3nt: TGTGCCTGGCAACAGGGTTATGGCTACACCTTC
CDR3aa: CAWQQGYGYTF
d_gene: .
abundance: .
v_gene: TRBV30
j_gene: TRBJ1-2

CDR3nt: TGTGCCAGCAGTTTATTGGAGGGGCGCGATGAAAAACTGTTTTTT
CDR3aa: CASSLLEGRDEKLFF
d_gene: .
abundance: .
v_gene: TRBV28
j_gene: TRBJ1-4

CDR3nt: TGTGCCAGCACACCCGGTAGGGATCAGCCCCAGCATTTT
CDR3aa: CASTPGRDQPQHF
d_gene: .
abundance: .
v_gene: TRBV18
j_gene: TRBJ1-5

CDR3nt: TGTGCCAGTAGTATAGGTCGGCAGGAAGCTTTCTTT
CDR3aa: CASSIGRQEAFF
d_gene: .
abundance: once
v_gene: TRBV19
j_gene: TRBJ1-1

CDR3nt: TGTGCCAGCAGTTTAGGGACTAGCTCCTACAATGAGCAGTTCTTC
CDR3aa: CASSLGTSSYNEQFF
d_gene: TRBD2
abundance: .
v_gene: TRBV28
j_gene: TRBJ2-1

CDR3nt: TGTGCCAGCAAGGCAGGGGGCAGGACTGAAGCTTTCTTT
CDR3aa: CASKAGGRTEAFF
d_gene: TRBD1
abundance: .
v_gene: TRBV28
j_gene: TRBJ1-1

CDR3nt: TGCGCCAGCAGCCAAGCCGCCTTCAGGGGGCCGGCTAACTATGGCTACACCTTC
CDR3aa: CASSQAAFRGPANYGYTF
d_gene: TRBD1
abundance: .
v_gene: TRBV4-3
j_gene: TRBJ1-2

CDR3nt: TGTGCCAGTAGTGATCAGGGAGGCCTCGCCTGGGGCTACACCTTC
CDR3aa: CASSDQGGLAWGYTF
d_gene: .
abundance: .
v_gene: TRBV19
j_gene: TRBJ1-2

CDR3nt: TGTGCCAGCAGCCTCGGGACAGGGGGCCAAGAGACCCAGTACTTC
CDR3aa: CASSLGTGGQETQYF
d_gene: TRBD1
abundance: .
v_gene: TRBV7-3
j_gene: TRBJ2-5

CDR3nt: TGTGCCAGCAGCTTAGTCGGGACTAGCGGGGGTGGGGCCAACGTCCTGACTTTC
CDR3aa: CASSLVGTSGGGANVLTF
d_gene: TRBD2
abundance: .
v_gene: TRBV7-2
j_gene: TRBJ2-6

CDR3nt: TGCGCCAGCAGCTTGACCGGGACAACGGGAACAGATACGCAGTATTTT
CDR3aa: CASSLTGTTGTDTQYF
d_gene: .
abundance: once
v_gene: TRBV5-1
j_gene: TRBJ2-3

CDR3nt: TGTGCCAGCAGCTTATCAGGGGGCGATAGCTATGGCTACACCTTC
CDR3aa: CASSLSGGDSYGYTF
d_gene: TRBD1
abundance: .
v_gene: TRBV7-8
j_gene: TRBJ1-2

CDR3nt: TGTGCCTGGAGTGAGGTCGGTCAGCCCCAGCATTTT
CDR3aa: CAWSEVGQPQHF
d_gene: .
abundance: .
v_gene: TRBV30
j_gene: TRBJ1-5

CDR3nt: TGTGCCAGCATGAAGTCCAGGACCACTGAAGCTTTCTTT
CDR3aa: CASMKSRTTEAFF
d_gene: .
abundance: .
v_gene: TRBV27
j_gene: TRBJ1-1

CDR3nt: TGTGCCAGCAGCTTAGTTCCGACTTTTACCGGGGAGCTGTTTTTT
CDR3aa: CASSLVPTFTGELFF
d_gene: .
abundance: .
v_gene: TRBV7-3
j_gene: TRBJ2-2

CDR3nt: TGTGCCAGCAATACAGGGCCAGATACGCAGTATTTT
CDR3aa: CASNTGPDTQYF
d_gene: .
abundance: .
v_gene: TRBV2
j_gene: TRBJ2-3

CDR3nt: TGTGCCAGCAGTTACGGGGGGGGAGAGACCCAGTACTTC
CDR3aa: CASSYGGGETQYF
d_gene: TRBD2
abundance: once
v_gene: TRBV6-5
j_gene: TRBJ2-5

CDR3nt: TGTGCCCGCGGGGGGGGGCTGAACACCGGGGAGCTGTTTTTT
CDR3aa: CARGGGLNTGELFF
d_gene: TRBD2
abundance: .
v_gene: TRBV6-5
j_gene: TRBJ2-2

CDR3nt: TGTGCCAGCAGCTCGATGGGGGCGGGCAAAAACATTCAGTACTTC
CDR3aa: CASSSMGAGKNIQYF
d_gene: .
abundance: .
v_gene: TRBV7-9
j_gene: TRBJ2-4

CDR3nt: TGTGCCAGCAGCGGGCTGGGGGCCGGCTACACCTTC
CDR3aa: CASSGLGAGYTF
d_gene: .
abundance: .
v_gene: TRBV6-5
j_gene: TRBJ1-2

CDR3nt: TGTGCCAGCAGCTCGGACAGCCAAGAGACCCAGTACTTC
CDR3aa: CASSSDSQETQYF
d_gene: .
abundance: .
v_gene: TRBV7-3
j_gene: TRBJ2-5

CDR3nt: TGTGCCAGCAGTTACACCGGGACAGGGTTCCACGAGCAGTACTTC
CDR3aa: CASSYTGTGFHEQYF
d_gene: TRBD1
abundance: .
v_gene: TRBV28
j_gene: TRBJ2-7

CDR3nt: TGTGCCAGCAGTTACGGGACAGGACGGGGCACCATATATTTT
CDR3aa: CASSYGTGRGTIYF
d_gene: TRBD1
abundance: .
v_gene: TRBV6-5
j_gene: TRBJ1-3

CDR3nt: TGTGCCAGCAGCTCCGGGACAGCGAATGAAAAACTGTTTTTT
CDR3aa: CASSSGTANEKLFF
d_gene: TRBD1
abundance: .
v_gene: TRBV5-6
j_gene: TRBJ1-4

CDR3nt: TGTGCCAGCAGCCCCCCGGGCCAGACGAAATCTGGAAACACCATATATTTT
CDR3aa: CASSPPGQTKSGNTIYF
d_gene: .
abundance: .
v_gene: TRBV7-9
j_gene: TRBJ1-3

CDR3nt: TGTGCCAGCAGTCGCATCCCCTCTAGGAAGGCTTACAATGAGCAGTTCTTC
CDR3aa: CASSRIPSRKAYNEQFF
d_gene: .
abundance: .
v_gene: TRBV6-6
j_gene: TRBJ2-1

CDR3nt: TGTGCCAGCAGTTACCAGGGAGGTAGAAACACCATATATTTT
CDR3aa: CASSYQGGRNTIYF
d_gene: .
abundance: .
v_gene: TRBV6-5
j_gene: TRBJ1-3

CDR3nt: TGCGCCAGCAGGATGACAGGGGGAACGTTTCAGCCCCAGCATTTT
CDR3aa: CASRMTGGTFQPQHF
d_gene: TRBD1
abundance: once
v_gene: TRBV4-1
j_gene: TRBJ1-5

CDR3nt: TGTGCCAGCATGAGGGAGAACACTGAAGCTTTCTTT
CDR3aa: CASMRENTEAFF
d_gene: .
abundance: .
v_gene: TRBV12-3/TRBV12-4
j_gene: TRBJ1-1

CDR3nt: TGTGCCAGCAGCCAAGAAGGCCTAGCTGGGCGATACGAGCAGTACTTC
CDR3aa: CASSQEGLAGRYEQYF
d_gene: .
abundance: .
v_gene: TRBV4-2
j_gene: TRBJ2-7

CDR3nt: TGTGCCAGCAGTGAACGGGGGCAGGACTATGGCTACACCTTC
CDR3aa: CASSERGQDYGYTF
d_gene: .
abundance: .
v_gene: TRBV6-1
j_gene: TRBJ1-2

CDR3nt: TGTGCCAGCAGCTTAATACCCCTACCCCGGGGGGCCTACGAGCAGTACTTC
CDR3aa: CASSLIPLPRGAYEQYF
d_gene: TRBD2
abundance: once
v_gene: TRBV13
j_gene: TRBJ2-7

CDR3nt: TGTGCCTGGAGTCCCTCGGAAGTCTACGAGCAGTACTTC
CDR3aa: CAWSPSEVYEQYF
d_gene: .
abundance: .
v_gene: TRBV30
j_gene: TRBJ2-7

CDR3nt: TGTGCCTGGCGGGGGGCGGGGGATGAGCAGTTCTTC
CDR3aa: CAWRGAGDEQFF
d_gene: .
abundance: .
v_gene: TRBV30
j_gene: TRBJ2-1

CDR3nt: TGTGCCACCAGGTTCGACGGTGTGACTGAAGCTTTCTTT
CDR3aa: CATRFDGVTEAFF
d_gene: .
abundance: once
v_gene: TRBV24-1
j_gene: TRBJ1-1

CDR3nt: TGCGCCAGCTACAGGGGGTTTAATCAGCCCCAGCATTTT
CDR3aa: CASYRGFNQPQHF
d_gene: TRBD1
abundance: .
v_gene: TRBV10-1
j_gene: TRBJ1-5